This T cell receptor beta chain was sequenced for a study of identical twins listed by TCRdb under 2016. Study-wide context: TCR alpha and beta repertoires from monozygotic twins, unrelated adults of various ages and cord blood were deep-sequenced to test whether fetal clonotypes persist. To rule out contamination, the twin experiments were replicated at different times with different library preparation protocols. Findings and caveats that apply to the study as a whole: Because the same donors could not be followed over many years, the conclusions depended on cross-sectional statistical analysis. Compared with coincidental sharing between unrelated individuals, an excess of low generation-probability sequences was observed among out-of-frame TCR alpha sequences shared between twins. Zero-insertion analyses could be partly confounded by invariant T cells such as MAIT and iNKT, although diverse VJ usage argued against such confounding for most clonotypes. In monozygotic twins, out-of-frame TCR alpha sharing was systematically underestimated by recombination models, although the models agreed with sharing between unrelated individuals. The excess sharing between twins in beta out-of-frame sequences was weaker because fewer shared sequences reduced the signal-to-noise ratio. Fewer insertions were carried by abundant cord blood beta clonotypes, a similar but weaker trend appeared in young adult naive repertoires, and no such trend appeared in memory repertoires.

Every donor was a healthy Caucasian. Using Miltenyi CD45RO+ enrichment and human naive T-cell isolation kits, memory (CD45RO+) and naive T cells were isolated from PBMC. The trim is 3 bases for V and 2 bases for J, with a gap of 12 bases between the germline ends. The germline V gene yields SGHRS for CDR1 and YFSETQ for CDR2. The CDR3 measures 14 amino acids from cysteine to phenylalanine. This entry keeps only the CDR3 DNA: 42 bases, framed from base 1. The table lists this clonotype with many counts. This receptor's antigen is unknown. Base qualities are not at hand, and no much larger clone is one base apart. The library was obtained by 5' RACE. Sequencing took place on an Illumina HiSeq 2000. A universal primer binding site was added through template switching, and the final cDNA carried a unique molecular identifier so that TCR cDNA molecules could be counted accurately. First-strand cDNA for TCR alpha and beta chains was synthesized from specific primers in the conserved constant-segment region. Each cDNA library was double barcoded, with a SMART-Mk sample barcode plus Illumina barcodes, to control for contamination. TruSeq adapter sequences and Illumina sample barcodes were added in two successive PCR steps. TCR alpha and beta cDNA libraries were sequenced on the Illumina HiSeq platform with custom primers. Processing in the source paper ran as follows. MiGEC processed the raw reads to extract unique molecular identifiers, while MiXCR was used to determine the CDR3 positions. Recombination models were inferred per individual with the repgenHMM and IGoR tools using an EM algorithm. Shared clonotype analysis was performed with the tcR package in R, normalizing sharing by the product of cloneset sizes. To study raw recombination free of thymic and clonal selection effects, out-of-frame nonproductive sequences were analyzed. The public sequencing data were trimmed at Q25 with fastp and processed into clonotypes with MiXCR by TCRdb, which kept only in-frame beta chains. Merged by CDR3 protein, the rows form single entries marked with the most common genes and DNA. TCRdb's processing, not the authors' own work, is the source of the V and J calls. The sample data list hundreds of thousands of distinct CDR3 sequences, and roughly 10% of these were observed just once. The top ten clones comprise just over 5% of the sample.

The TCR originated in a woman aged 18-29 years in good health. The chain couples TRBV5-1 to TRBJ2-7; matching of 6 bases hints at TRBD1 as the D gene. Sequencing was done on a sample of memory (CD45RO+) T cells sorted from blood. The sample's cell subset or site label is to be understood as: CD45RO+ enriched T cells. CDR3 reads: CASSSSTGTYEQYF. The base sequence is TGCGCCAGCAGCTCCTCGACAGGCACCTACGAGCAGTACTTC.